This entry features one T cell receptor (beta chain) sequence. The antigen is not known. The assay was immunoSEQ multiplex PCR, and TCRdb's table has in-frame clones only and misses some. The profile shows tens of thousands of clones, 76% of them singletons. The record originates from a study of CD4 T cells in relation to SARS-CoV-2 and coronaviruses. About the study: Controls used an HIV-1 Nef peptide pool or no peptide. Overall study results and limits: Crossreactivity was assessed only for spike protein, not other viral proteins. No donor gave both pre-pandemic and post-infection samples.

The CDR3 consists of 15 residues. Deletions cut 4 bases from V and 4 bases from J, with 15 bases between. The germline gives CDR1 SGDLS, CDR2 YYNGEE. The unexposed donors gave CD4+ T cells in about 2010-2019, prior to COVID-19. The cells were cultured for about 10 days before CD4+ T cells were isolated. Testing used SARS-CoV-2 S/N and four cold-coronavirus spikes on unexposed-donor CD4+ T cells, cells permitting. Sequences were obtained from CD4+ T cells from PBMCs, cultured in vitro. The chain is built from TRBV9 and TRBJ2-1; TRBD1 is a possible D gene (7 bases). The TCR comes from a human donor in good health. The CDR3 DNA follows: TGTGCCAGCAGCCCTCAGGGGGGATTTTACAATGAGCAGTTCTTC. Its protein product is CASSPQGGFYNEQFF.